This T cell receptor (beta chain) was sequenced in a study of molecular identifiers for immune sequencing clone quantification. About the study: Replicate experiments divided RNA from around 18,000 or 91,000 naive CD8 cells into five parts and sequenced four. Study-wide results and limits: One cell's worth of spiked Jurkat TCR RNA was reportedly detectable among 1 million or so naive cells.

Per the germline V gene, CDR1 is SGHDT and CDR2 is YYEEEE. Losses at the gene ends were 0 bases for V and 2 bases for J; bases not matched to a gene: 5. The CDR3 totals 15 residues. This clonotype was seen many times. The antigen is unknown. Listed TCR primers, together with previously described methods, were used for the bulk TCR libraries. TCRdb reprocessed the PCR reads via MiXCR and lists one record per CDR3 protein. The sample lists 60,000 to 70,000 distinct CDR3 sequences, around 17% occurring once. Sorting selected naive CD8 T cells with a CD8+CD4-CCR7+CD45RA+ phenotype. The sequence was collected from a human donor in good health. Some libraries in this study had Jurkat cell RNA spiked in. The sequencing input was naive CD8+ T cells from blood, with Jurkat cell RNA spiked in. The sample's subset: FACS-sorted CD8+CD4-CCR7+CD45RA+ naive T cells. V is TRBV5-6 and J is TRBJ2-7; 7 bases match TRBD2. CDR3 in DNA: TGTGCCAGCAGCTTGGGGGGCGGGGGAGCCTACGAGCAGTACTTC. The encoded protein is CASSLGGGGAYEQYF.